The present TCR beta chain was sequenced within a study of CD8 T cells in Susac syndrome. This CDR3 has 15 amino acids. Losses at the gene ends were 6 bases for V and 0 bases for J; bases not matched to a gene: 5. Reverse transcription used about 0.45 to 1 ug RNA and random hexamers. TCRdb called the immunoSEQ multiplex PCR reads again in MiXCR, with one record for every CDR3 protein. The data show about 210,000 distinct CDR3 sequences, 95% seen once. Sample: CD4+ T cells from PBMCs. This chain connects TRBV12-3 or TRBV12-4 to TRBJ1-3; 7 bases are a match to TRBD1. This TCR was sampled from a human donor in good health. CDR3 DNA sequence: TGTGCCAGCAGCGACCCAGGGGGCTCTGGAAACACCATATATTTT. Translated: CASSDPGGSGNTIYF.